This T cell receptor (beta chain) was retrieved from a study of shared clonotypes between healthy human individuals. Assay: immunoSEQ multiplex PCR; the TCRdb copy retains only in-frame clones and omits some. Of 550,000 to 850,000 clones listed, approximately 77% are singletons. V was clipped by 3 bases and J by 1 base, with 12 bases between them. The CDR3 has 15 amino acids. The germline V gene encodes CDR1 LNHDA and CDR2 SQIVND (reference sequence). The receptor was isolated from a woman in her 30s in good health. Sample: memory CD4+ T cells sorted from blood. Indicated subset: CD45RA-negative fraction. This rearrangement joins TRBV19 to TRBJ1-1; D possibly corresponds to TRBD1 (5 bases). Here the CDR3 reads CASSIQGGGNTEAFF. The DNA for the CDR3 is TGTGCCAGTAGTATTCAGGGAGGTGGGAACACTGAAGCTTTCTTT.